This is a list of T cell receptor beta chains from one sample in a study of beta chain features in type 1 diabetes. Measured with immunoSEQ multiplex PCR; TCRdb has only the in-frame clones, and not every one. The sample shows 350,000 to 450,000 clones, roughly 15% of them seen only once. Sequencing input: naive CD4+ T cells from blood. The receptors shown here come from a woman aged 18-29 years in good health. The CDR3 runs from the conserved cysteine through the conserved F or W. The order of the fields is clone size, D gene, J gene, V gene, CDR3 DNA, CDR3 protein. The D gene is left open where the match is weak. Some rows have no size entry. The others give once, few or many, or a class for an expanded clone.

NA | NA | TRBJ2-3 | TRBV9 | TGTGCCAGCAGCGTAGGAATCCAGGGTTTCAGCCGCACAGATACGCAGTATTTT | CASSVGIQGFSRTDTQYF
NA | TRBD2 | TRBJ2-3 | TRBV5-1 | TGCGCCAGCAGCTTGGCTAGCGGTTCAGATACGCAGTATTTT | CASSLASGSDTQYF
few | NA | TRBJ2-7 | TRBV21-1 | TGTGCCAGCAGCCCCCTGGGCGGGAGGGTTCTTAAAGAATTC | CASSPLGGRVLKEF
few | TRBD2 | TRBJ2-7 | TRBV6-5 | TGTGCCAGCAGCCGACCAGCTAGCGGAGTTTACGAGCAGTACTTC | CASSRPASGVYEQYF
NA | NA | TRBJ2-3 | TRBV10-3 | TGTGCCATCTCCCACCGGGAGAGCGGAGATACGCAGTATTTT | CAISHRESGDTQYF
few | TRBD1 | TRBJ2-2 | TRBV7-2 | TGTGCCAGCAGCTCAGGACCGGGACAGGGGTACACCGGGGAGCTGTTTTTT | CASSSGPGQGYTGELFF
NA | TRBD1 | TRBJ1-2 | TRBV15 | TGTGCCACCAGCCGTAAAATCACCCAGGGGGCAGGCTATGGCTACACCTTC | CATSRKITQGAGYGYTF
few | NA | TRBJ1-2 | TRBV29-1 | TGCAGCGTCCTTAGATTAGGACACCTCGAGCATGGCTACACCTTC | CSVLRLGHLEHGYTF
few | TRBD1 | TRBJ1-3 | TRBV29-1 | TGCAGCGGCGTCCCGGGACAGGGAAACACCATATATTTT | CSGVPGQGNTIYF
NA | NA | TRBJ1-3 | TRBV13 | TGTGCCAGCAGCGCAACAGTCTCTGGAAACACCATATATTTT | CASSATVSGNTIYF
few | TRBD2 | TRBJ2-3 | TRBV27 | TGTGCCAGCAGTCCCGGGGGGTTCACAGATACGCAGTATTTT | CASSPGGFTDTQYF
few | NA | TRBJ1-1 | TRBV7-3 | TGTGCCAGCAGCTTGGACACCCTTCGGAACACTGAAGCTTTCTTT | CASSLDTLRNTEAFF
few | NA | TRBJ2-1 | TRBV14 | TGTGCCAGCAGCCTAAGGGCAGGGCCCGAGCAGTTCTTC | CASSLRAGPEQFF
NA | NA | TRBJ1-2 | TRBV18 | TGTGCCAGCTCGCCGGGCCGGGGGGACTATGGCTACACCTTC | CASSPGRGDYGYTF
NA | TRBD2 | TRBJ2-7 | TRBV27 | TGTGCCAGCACCCCGGGAGGGCCCCCCTACGAGCAGTACTTC | CASTPGGPPYEQYF
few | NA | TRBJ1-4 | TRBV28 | TGTGCCAGCAGCCAGGGTAAACTGTTTTTT | CASSQGKLFF
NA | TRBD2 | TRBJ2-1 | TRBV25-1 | TGTGCCAGCAGTGAATGGTCTAGCGGTTACTCCTACAATGAGCAGTTCTTC | CASSEWSSGYSYNEQFF
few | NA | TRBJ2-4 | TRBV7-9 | TGTGCCAGCAGCTTTTACGGAGGGAGTGCCAAAAACATTCAGTACTTC | CASSFYGGSAKNIQYF
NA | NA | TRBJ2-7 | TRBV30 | TGTGCCTGGGGCCGGGACACCAAAGCCGGGGAGCAGTACTTC | CAWGRDTKAGEQYF
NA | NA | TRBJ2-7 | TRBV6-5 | TGTGCCAGCAGCCTCACGGGAGCCGGGGTAGGCGAGCAGTACTTC | CASSLTGAGVGEQYF
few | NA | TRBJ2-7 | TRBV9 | TGTGCCAGCAGCGTAGCACAGTTCCCCTACGAGCAGTACTTC | CASSVAQFPYEQYF
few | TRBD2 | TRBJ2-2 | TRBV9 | TGTGCCAGCAGCGTAGTGGCGGGAGAGGCCACCGGGGAGCTGTTTTTT | CASSVVAGEATGELFF
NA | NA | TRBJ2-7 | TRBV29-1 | TGCAGCGTTGAAAGGTCGAGGGGGAGAAGGAACGAGCAGTACTTC | CSVERSRGRRNEQYF
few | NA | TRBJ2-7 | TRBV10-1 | TGCGCCAGCAGTGGACTAGTAGCTGACGAGCAGTACTTC | CASSGLVADEQYF
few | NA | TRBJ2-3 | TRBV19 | TGTGCCAGTAGTATGTCGGCGGGAAGCACAGATACGCAGTATTTT | CASSMSAGSTDTQYF
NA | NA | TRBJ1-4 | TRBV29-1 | TGCAGCGTTGAACGGGGGGGAAAGGAAAAACTGTTTTTT | CSVERGGKEKLFF